Below, 2 T cell receptor beta chains from the same sample are listed, as sequenced in a study of blood T cell repertoires in COVID-19. Some clones are missing from TCRdb's copy, which holds only in-frame ones; the method was immunoSEQ multiplex PCR. The data contain about 180,000 clones, approximately 85% of them singletons. Source material: peripheral blood. The receptors come from a man in his 60s with acute or convalescent COVID-19.

J is TRBJ2-5 and V is TRBV29-1; TRBD2 might be the D (6 bases). Germline values: CDR1 SQVTM, CDR2 ANQGSEA. Trimming removed 6 bases from V and 5 bases from J, with 13 bases in between. This CDR3 has 12 residues. Here the CDR3 reads CSVAPGGETQYF. The CDR3 DNA is TGCAGCGTGGCTCCTGGGGGGGAGACCCAGTACTTC. Drawing the rest from reference TRBV29-1 and TRBJ2-5, the complete variable domain is SAVISQKPSRDICQRGTSLTIQCQVDSQVTMMFWYRQQPGQSLTLIATANQGSEATYESGFVIDKFPISRPNLTFSTLTVSNMSPEDSSIYLCSVAPGGETQYFGPGTRLLVL.

This chain connects TRBV5-1 to TRBJ1-6, with a possible D match to TRBD1 (5 bases). The CDR3 is 14 amino acids. V shed 4 bases and J shed 9 bases, with 14 bases lying between them. In germline, CDR1 is SGHRS, CDR2 YFSETQ. CDR3 in amino acids: CASSRDWGGSPLHF. In DNA, the CDR3 is TGCGCCAGCAGCCGGGACTGGGGAGGTTCACCCCTCCACTTT. The whole variable domain, remainder taken from reference TRBV5-1 and TRBJ1-6, is KAGVTQTPRYLIKTRGQQVTLSCSPISGHRSVSWYQQTPGQGLQFLFEYFSETQRNKGNFPGRFSGRQFSNSRSEMNVSTLELGDSALYLCASSRDWGGSPLHFGNGTRLTVT.